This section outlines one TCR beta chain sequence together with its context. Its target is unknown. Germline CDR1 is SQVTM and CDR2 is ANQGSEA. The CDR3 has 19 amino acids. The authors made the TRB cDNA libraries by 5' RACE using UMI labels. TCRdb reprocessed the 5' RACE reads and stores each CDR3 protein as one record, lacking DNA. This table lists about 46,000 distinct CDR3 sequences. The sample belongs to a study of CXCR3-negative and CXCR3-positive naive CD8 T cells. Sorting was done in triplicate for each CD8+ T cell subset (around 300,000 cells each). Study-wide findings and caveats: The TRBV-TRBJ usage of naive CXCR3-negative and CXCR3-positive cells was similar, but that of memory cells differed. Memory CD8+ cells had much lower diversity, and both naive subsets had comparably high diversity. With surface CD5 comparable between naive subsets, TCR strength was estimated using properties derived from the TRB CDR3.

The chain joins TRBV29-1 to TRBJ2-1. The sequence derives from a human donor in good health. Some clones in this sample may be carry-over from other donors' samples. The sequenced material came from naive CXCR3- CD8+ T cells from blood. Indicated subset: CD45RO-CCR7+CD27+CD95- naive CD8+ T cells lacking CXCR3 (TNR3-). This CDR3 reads CSVEGPSGTLFISYNEQFF.